The 27 T cell receptor beta chains in this list originate from one sample, sequenced in a study of cytomegalovirus exposure and HLA in healthy donors. 60 Vbeta and 13 Jbeta primers were used in PCR. Here immunoSEQ multiplex PCR was the method, and the copy in TCRdb shows in-frame clones only, minus some. The data contain approximately 150,000 clones, approximately 82% of them singletons. The sample taken for sequencing was PBMCs. The receptors were sampled from a woman in her fifties or sixties in good health and CMV-seropositive.

The chain joins TRBV5-1 to TRBJ1-1, with a possible D match to TRBD1 (6 bases). CDR1 SGHRS and CDR2 YFSETQ come from the germline V gene. Trimming left V 4 bases short and J 3 bases short, with 16 bases between. CDR3 length: 15 amino acids. The CDR3 is CASSARVGGDTEAFF. DNA for the CDR3: TGCGCCAGCAGCGCCAGGGTAGGGGGTGACACTGAAGCTTTCTTT.

This clone is a singleton in its sample. This rearrangement joins TRBV7-3 to TRBJ2-1; D perhaps matches TRBD2 (6 bases). Germline CDR1 SGHTA, CDR2 FQGTGA. CDR3 length equals 15 residues. V dropped 2 bases and J dropped 7 bases, with 15 bases sitting between them. The CDR3 loop reads CASSLESLARNEQFF. CDR3 bases: TGTGCCAGCAGCTTAGAGTCGCTAGCGCGTAATGAGCAGTTCTTC.

The chain joins TRBV19 to TRBJ2-7; maybe TRBD1 (6 bases). This CDR3 has 15 amino acids. Germline V gene data show CDR1 as LNHDA and CDR2 as SQIVND (reference sequence). Trimming shortened V by 7 bases and J by 2 bases, and 18 bases separated the two germline ends. The CDR3 protein is CASTRSGRGAYEQYF. CDR3 DNA sequence: TGTGCCAGTACCCGGTCGGGCAGGGGCGCCTACGAGCAGTACTTC.

The CDR3 nucleotides read TGTGCCAGCTCAGCTTTTTCCGGGACTAGCGAGACCCAGTACTTC. Its translation is CASSAFSGTSETQYF. This chain links TRBV18 with TRBJ2-5, with 9 bases aligning to TRBD2. Looked up from germline, CDR1 is KGHSH and CDR2 is LQKENI. CDR3 length equals 15 residues. Germline trimming cut 5 bases from V and 5 bases from J; bases unmatched to any gene: 9.

V and J are TRBV11-3 and TRBJ2-5; perhaps TRBD2 as D (5 bases). V lost 7 bases, J lost 5 bases, and 17 bases lay in between. Germline V lookup: CDR1 SGHNT, CDR2 YENEEA. The CDR3 is made up of 14 amino acids. The CDR3 DNA sequence: TGTGCCAGCACCCCGGGAAGACCTGAGGAGACCCAGTACTTC. It translates to CASTPGRPEETQYF.

This sequence joins TRBV28 and TRBJ2-7; 8 bases agree with TRBD1. This CDR3 comprises 14 residues. In germline, CDR1 is MDHEN, CDR2 SYDVKM. Trimming removed 7 bases from V and 3 bases from J; junction bases left unmatched: 8. CDR3 protein: CASNDPDRVYEQYF. The CDR3, as DNA: TGTGCCAGCAATGACCCGGACAGGGTCTACGAGCAGTACTTC. Complete variable domain (other parts from reference TRBV28 and TRBJ2-7): DVKVTQSSRYLVKRTGEKVFLECVQDMDHENMFWYRQDPGLGLRLIYFSYDVKMKEKGDIPEGYSVSREKKERFSLILESASTNQTSMYLCASNDPDRVYEQYFGPGTRLTVT.

The V call is TRBV15, the J call TRBJ2-1; 11 bases are a match to TRBD2. The V segment lost 4 bases and the J segment 5 bases; nucleotides outside the gene matches: 4. CDR1 is LNHNV and CDR2 is YYDKDF in the germline V gene (reference sequence). The CDR3 totals 15 residues. The CDR3 DNA follows: TGTGCCACCAGCATCGATAGCGGGAGGGACAATGAGCAGTTCTTC. Translation: CATSIDSGRDNEQFF. The whole variable domain, filled in from reference TRBV15 and TRBJ2-1, reads DAMVIQNPRYQVTQFGKPVTLSCSQTLNHNVMYWYQQKSSQAPKLLFHYYDKDFNNEADTPDNFQSRRPNTSFCFLDIRSPGLGDTAMYLCATSIDSGRDNEQFFGPGTRLTVL.

The CDR3, as DNA: TGTGCCAGCAGTTTTCCCCAGGGCGATACGCAGTATTTT. Translating it yields CASSFPQGDTQYF. V is TRBV28 and J is TRBJ2-3; possible D gene TRBD1, 5 bases. Germline CDR1 is MDHEN and CDR2 is SYDVKM. The CDR3 consists of 13 residues. Trimming removed 3 bases at V and 6 bases at J, with 10 bases between.

A single count supports this clone. The CDR3: CSVVGGANYGYTF. The CDR3 bases are TGCAGCGTTGTTGGAGGGGCTAACTATGGCTACACCTTC. The V and J genes are TRBV29-1 and TRBJ1-2; D might be TRBD1 (5 bases). Germline values: CDR1 SQVTM, CDR2 ANQGSEA. V was clipped by 4 bases and J by 0 bases, with 9 bases between them. CDR3 length equals 13 residues.

The V gene is TRBV5-1, the J gene TRBJ2-5, with 9 bases matching TRBD2. Looked up from germline, CDR1 is SGHRS and CDR2 is YFSETQ. J gave up 1 base and V 5 bases, and 6 bases lay outside the gene matches. This CDR3 spans 15 amino acids. The CDR3 protein is CASSDVSGSQETQYF. The CDR3, as DNA: TGCGCCAGCAGTGATGTTAGCGGGAGCCAAGAGACCCAGTACTTC. Complete variable domain (other parts from reference TRBV5-1 and TRBJ2-5): KAGVTQTPRYLIKTRGQQVTLSCSPISGHRSVSWYQQTPGQGLQFLFEYFSETQRNKGNFPGRFSGRQFSNSRSEMNVSTLELGDSALYLCASSDVSGSQETQYFGPGTRLLVL.

Of note for this clone: Other DNA sequences in this sample translate to the same CDR3. This sequence joins TRBV5-1 and TRBJ2-7; 7 bases are a match to TRBD1. CDR1 is SGHRS and CDR2 is YFSETQ in the germline V gene. V shed 0 bases, J shed 2 bases, and the junction held 2 bases outside the gene matches. The CDR3 spans 14 residues. CDR3 residues: CASSLGQGAYEQYF. CDR3 coding DNA: TGCGCCAGCAGCTTGGGACAGGGTGCCTACGAGCAGTACTTC.

The genes are TRBV28 and TRBJ2-6; a possible D gene is TRBD1 (5 bases). Germline loops: CDR1 MDHEN, CDR2 SYDVKM. The CDR3 totals 19 residues. The V and J ends lost 5 bases and 3 bases respectively, with 23 bases between them. The CDR3 region is CASSIEGAPNTGGANVLTF. The CDR3 DNA sequence: TGTGCCAGCAGTATAGAAGGGGCACCTAATACCGGTGGGGCCAACGTCCTGACTTTC.

The chain combines TRBV28 with TRBJ2-7, with D possibly matching TRBD1 (6 bases). The CDR3 runs to 14 residues. Between the trimmed V and J ends, which lost 5 bases and 7 bases, there was a span of 18 bases. Germline V lookup: CDR1 MDHEN, CDR2 SYDVKM. CDR3 DNA: TGTGCCAGCAGTACCGGGACACCCTCGGAGGAGCAGTACTTC. Its protein is CASSTGTPSEEQYF.

The V gene is TRBV5-1, the J gene TRBJ2-5, with 13 bases matching TRBD2. The J call may be in error: the DNA end matches TRBJ2-7 better. The CDR3 runs to 18 residues. Germline V gene lookup returns CDR1 SGHRS and CDR2 YFSETQ. In nucleotides, the CDR3 is TGCGCCAGCAGCTCTCCTAAACTACTAGCGGGAGGGGTGTACGAGCAGTACTTC. Protein sequence: CASSSPKLLAGGVYEQYF.

The chain uses TRBV25-1 and TRBJ2-1, with 8 bases that match TRBD2. J was trimmed by 10 bases and V by 4 bases; bases with no gene match: 9. Germline V CDR1 and CDR2: MGHDK, SYGVNS. The CDR3 is 14 residues long. The CDR3 is CASSALGTSQEQFF. CDR3 DNA: TGTGCCAGCAGTGCCCTGGGGACTAGTCAGGAGCAGTTCTTC.

This chain links TRBV28 with TRBJ1-2; 8 positions match TRBD1. The germline CDR1 and CDR2 sequences are MDHEN and SYDVKM. The CDR3 spans 17 residues. V lost 3 bases, J lost 0 bases, and 9 bases stayed unmatched. CDR3 loop: CASSFIDRGPSNYGYTF. In DNA, the CDR3 is TGTGCCAGCAGTTTTATTGACAGGGGCCCCTCTAACTATGGCTACACCTTC.

This chain links TRBV30 with TRBJ1-2; D remains ambiguous. The V and J ends lost 2 bases and 4 bases respectively, with 14 bases between them. The CDR3 totals 14 residues. Germline V gene lookup returns CDR1 GTSNPN and CDR2 SVGIG (reference sequence). The CDR3 protein is CAWSRRVRGYGYTF. CDR3 nucleotides: TGTGCCTGGAGTCGGAGGGTTCGCGGCTATGGCTACACCTTC.

The CDR3: CASSTLQGGSPLHF. CDR3 in DNA: TGTGCCAGCAGTACTCTACAGGGCGGGTCACCCCTCCACTTT. J is TRBJ1-6 and V is TRBV6-5; maybe TRBD1 (6 bases). Trimming cost V 5 bases and J 10 bases, with 15 bases left between them. Germline assignment: CDR1 MNHEY and CDR2 SVGAGI. The CDR3 spans 14 residues.

This chain joins TRBV10-3 and TRBJ2-7, with D unclear. Trimming took 8 bases from V and 5 from J, leaving 13 bases between them. CDR3 length: 12 residues. From germline, CDR1 is ENHRY and CDR2 SYGVKD. The CDR3 reads CAILSESHEQYF. The CDR3 DNA reads TGTGCCATCTTAAGCGAGTCCCACGAGCAGTACTTC.

The CDR3: CASSLGQNEQFF. The DNA of the CDR3 is TGTGCCAGCAGCTTGGGACAGAATGAGCAGTTCTTC. The rearrangement joins TRBV5-6 to TRBJ2-1, with D perhaps matching TRBD1 (5 bases). The CDR3 runs to 12 residues. CDR1 is SGHDT, CDR2 YYEEEE, per germline. Trimming left V 0 bases short and J 7 bases short, with 5 bases between.

J is TRBJ1-4 and V is TRBV28, with D perhaps matching TRBD1 (5 bases). The V and J ends lost 6 bases and 7 bases respectively, with 6 bases between them. The germline V gene has CDR1 MDHEN and CDR2 SYDVKM. This CDR3 is 11 amino acids long. CDR3 sequence (DNA): TGTGCCAGCAGGACAGTTGAAAAACTGTTTTTT. It is translated as CASRTVEKLFF.

The chain combines TRBV27 with TRBJ2-7; possibly TRBD2 for D (7 bases). CDR1 is MNHEY and CDR2 is SMNVEV in the germline V gene (reference sequence). V was shortened by 6 bases and J by 0 bases, with 18 bases between the two germline ends. The CDR3 has 16 amino acids. The CDR3 protein is CASSLKGGDSSYEQYF. DNA for the CDR3: TGTGCCAGCAGCCTCAAAGGGGGGGACTCCTCCTACGAGCAGTACTTC.

V gene TRBV5-4 combines with J gene TRBJ2-7; 10 nucleotides align to TRBD2. The germline gives CDR1 SGHNT, CDR2 YYREEE (reference sequence). The CDR3 is 15 residues long. Trimming took 4 bases from V and 7 from J; bases not matched to a gene: 11. As DNA, the CDR3 is TGTGCCAGCAGCCCTAGCGGGAGTCAAACGAGGGAGCAGTACTTC. Protein sequence: CASSPSGSQTREQYF.

This clone was counted between two and nine times. CDR3 sequence reads: CASSKTGGNQPQHF. CDR3 nucleotide sequence: TGTGCCAGCAGCAAAACAGGGGGCAATCAGCCCCAGCATTTT. V gene TRBV21-1 combines with J gene TRBJ1-5; the D call of TRBD1 is as the table states it, not checked on the DNA. TRBV21-1 is a pseudogene. The CDR3 contains 14 residues.

The chain has TRBV7-2 and TRBJ1-2, with D possibly TRBD1 on 5 matching bases. There are 13 residues in the CDR3. Germline V gives CDR1 SGHTA, CDR2 FQGNSA. V lost 1 base, J lost 8 bases, and 11 bases lay in between. The CDR3: CASSLDRRGGYTF. For the CDR3, the DNA is TGTGCCAGCAGCTTAGACAGGAGGGGAGGCTACACCTTC. The variable domain in full, with the rest retrieved from reference TRBV7-2 and TRBJ1-2, is GAGVSQSPSNKVTEKGKDVELRCDPISGHTALYWYRQSLGQGLEFLIYFQGNSAPDKSGLPSDRFSAERTGGSVSTLTIQRTQQEDSAVYLCASSLDRRGGYTFGSGTRLTVV.

The V gene is TRBV4-1, the J gene TRBJ2-1; TRBD2 aligns across 12 bases. Germline-derived CDR1 and CDR2 are MGHRA and YSYEKL. The CDR3 runs to 20 residues. With 1 base clipped from V and 1 base from J, the junction kept 11 bases outside the gene matches. The CDR3 spells CASSQAPGLAGLGSYNEQFF. The DNA for the CDR3 is TGCGCCAGCAGCCAAGCCCCGGGACTAGCGGGCCTAGGGTCCTACAATGAGCAGTTCTTC.

This chain connects TRBV4-3 to TRBJ2-3; 7 nucleotides agree with TRBD1. Germline V gives CDR1 LGHNA, CDR2 YSLEER. The CDR3 has 20 amino acids. J gave up 0 bases and V 0 bases, and 15 bases lay outside the gene matches. CDR3 amino acids: CASSQEGTADELSSTDTQYF. As DNA, the CDR3 is TGCGCCAGCAGCCAAGAGGGGACAGCCGATGAACTTTCTAGCACAGATACGCAGTATTTT.